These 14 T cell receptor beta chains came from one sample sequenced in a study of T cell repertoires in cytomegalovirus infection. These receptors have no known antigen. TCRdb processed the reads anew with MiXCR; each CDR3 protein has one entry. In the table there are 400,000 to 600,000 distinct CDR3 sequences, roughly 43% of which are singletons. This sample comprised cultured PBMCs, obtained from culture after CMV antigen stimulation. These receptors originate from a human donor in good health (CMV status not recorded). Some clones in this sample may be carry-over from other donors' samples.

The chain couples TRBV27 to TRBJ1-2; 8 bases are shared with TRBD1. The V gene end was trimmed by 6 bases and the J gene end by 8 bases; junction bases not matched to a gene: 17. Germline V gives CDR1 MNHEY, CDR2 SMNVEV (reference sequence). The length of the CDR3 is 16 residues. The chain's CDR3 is CASSNGPRGLIWGYTF. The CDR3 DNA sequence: TGTGCCAGCAGCAATGGGCCCAGGGGGCTAATTTGGGGCTACACCTTC.

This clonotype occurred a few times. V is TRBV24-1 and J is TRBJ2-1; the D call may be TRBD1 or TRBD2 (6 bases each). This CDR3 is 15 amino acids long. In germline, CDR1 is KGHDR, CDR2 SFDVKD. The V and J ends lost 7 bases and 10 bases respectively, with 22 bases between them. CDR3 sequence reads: CATSGGQLRGGEQFF. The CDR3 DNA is TGTGCCACCAGCGGGGGCCAACTTAGGGGAGGCGAGCAGTTCTTC.

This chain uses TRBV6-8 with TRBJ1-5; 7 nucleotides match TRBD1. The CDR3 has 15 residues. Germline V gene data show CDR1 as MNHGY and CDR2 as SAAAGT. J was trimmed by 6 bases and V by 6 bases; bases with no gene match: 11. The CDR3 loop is CASSRDRAPSQPQHF. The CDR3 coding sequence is TGTGCCAGCAGCCGCGACAGGGCTCCCAGTCAGCCCCAGCATTTT.

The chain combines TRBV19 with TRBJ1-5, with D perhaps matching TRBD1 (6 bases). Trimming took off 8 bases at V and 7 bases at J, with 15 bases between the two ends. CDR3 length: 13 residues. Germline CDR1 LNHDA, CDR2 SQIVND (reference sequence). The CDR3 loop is CASSARTEQPQHF. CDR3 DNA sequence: TGTGCCAGTTCCGCTCGGACAGAGCAGCCCCAGCATTTT.

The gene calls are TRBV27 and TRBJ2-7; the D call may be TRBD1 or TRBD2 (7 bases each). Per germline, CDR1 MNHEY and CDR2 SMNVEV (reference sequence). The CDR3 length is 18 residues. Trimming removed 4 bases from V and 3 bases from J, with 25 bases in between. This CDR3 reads CASSSRTGRGLAVYEQYF. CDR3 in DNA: TGTGCCAGCAGTTCTCGGACAGGCCGGGGGCTAGCGGTCTACGAGCAGTACTTC.

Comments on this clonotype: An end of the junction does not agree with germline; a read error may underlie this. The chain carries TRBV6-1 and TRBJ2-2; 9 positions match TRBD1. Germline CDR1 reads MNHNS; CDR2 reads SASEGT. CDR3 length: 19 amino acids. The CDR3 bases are TGTGCCAGCAGTGAAGGGGACCTTACCGGGACAGGGCTCACCGGGGAGCCGTTTTTT. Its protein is CASSEGDLTGTGLTGEPFF.

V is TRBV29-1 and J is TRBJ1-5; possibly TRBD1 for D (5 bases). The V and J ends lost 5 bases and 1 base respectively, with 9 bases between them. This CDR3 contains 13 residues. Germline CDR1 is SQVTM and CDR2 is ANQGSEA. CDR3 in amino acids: CSVQGESNQPQHF. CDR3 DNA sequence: TGCAGCGTTCAGGGTGAGAGCAATCAGCCCCAGCATTTT.

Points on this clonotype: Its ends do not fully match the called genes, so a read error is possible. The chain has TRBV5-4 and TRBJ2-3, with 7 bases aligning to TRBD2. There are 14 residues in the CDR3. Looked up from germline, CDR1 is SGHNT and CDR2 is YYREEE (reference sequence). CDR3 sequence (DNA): TGTGCCAGCAGCCGCGGGGGTGACACATATACGCAGTATTTT. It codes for CASSRGGDTYTQYF.

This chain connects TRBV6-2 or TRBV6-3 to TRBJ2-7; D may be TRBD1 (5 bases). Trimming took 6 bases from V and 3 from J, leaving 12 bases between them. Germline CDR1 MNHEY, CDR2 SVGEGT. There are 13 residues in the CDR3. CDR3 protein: CASRTTRGYEQYF. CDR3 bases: TGTGCCAGCAGAACGACAAGGGGCTACGAGCAGTACTTC.

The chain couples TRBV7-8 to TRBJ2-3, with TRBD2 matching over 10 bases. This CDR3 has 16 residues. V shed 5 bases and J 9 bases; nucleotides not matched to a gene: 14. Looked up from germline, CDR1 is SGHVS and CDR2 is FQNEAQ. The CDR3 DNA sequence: TGTGCCAGCAGCCCCCGACTAGCGGGTCGACGGGACACGCAGTATTTT. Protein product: CASSPRLAGRRDTQYF.

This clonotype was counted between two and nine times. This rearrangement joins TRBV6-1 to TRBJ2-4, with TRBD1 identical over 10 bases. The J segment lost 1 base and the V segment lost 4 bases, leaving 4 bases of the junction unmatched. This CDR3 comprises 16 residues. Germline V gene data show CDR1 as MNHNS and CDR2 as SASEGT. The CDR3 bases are TGTGCCAGCAGTGGACAGGGGGCTGCGGCCAAAAACATTCAGTACTTC. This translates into CASSGQGAAAKNIQYF.

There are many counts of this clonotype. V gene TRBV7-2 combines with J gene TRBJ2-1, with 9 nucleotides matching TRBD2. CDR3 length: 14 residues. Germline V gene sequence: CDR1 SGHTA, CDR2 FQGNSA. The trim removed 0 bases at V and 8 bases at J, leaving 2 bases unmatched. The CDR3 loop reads CASSLAGLADEQFF. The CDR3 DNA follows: TGTGCCAGCAGCTTAGCGGGACTAGCAGATGAGCAGTTCTTC.

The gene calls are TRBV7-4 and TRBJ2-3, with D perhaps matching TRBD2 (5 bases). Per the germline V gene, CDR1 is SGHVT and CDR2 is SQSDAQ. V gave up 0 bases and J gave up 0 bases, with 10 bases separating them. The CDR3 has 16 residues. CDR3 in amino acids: CASSLAVAISTDTQYF. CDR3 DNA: TGTGCCAGCAGCTTAGCAGTAGCGATTAGCACAGATACGCAGTATTTT.

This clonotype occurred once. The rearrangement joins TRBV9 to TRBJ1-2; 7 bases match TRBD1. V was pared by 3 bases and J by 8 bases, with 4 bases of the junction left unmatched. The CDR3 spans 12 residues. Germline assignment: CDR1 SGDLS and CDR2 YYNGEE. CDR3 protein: CASSADRAGYTF. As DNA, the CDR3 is TGTGCCAGCAGCGCAGACAGGGCGGGCTACACCTTC.